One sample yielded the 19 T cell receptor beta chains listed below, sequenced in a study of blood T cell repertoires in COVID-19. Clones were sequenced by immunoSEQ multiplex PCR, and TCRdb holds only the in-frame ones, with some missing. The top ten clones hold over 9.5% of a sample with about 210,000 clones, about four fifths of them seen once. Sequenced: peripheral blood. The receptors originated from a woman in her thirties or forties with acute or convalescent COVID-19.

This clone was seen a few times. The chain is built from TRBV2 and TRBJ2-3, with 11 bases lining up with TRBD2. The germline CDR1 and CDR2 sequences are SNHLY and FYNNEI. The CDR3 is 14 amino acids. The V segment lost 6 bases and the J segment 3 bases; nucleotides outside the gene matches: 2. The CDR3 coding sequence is TGTGCCAGCAGAGTAGCGGGGGGGACAGATACGCAGTATTTT. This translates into CASRVAGGTDTQYF.

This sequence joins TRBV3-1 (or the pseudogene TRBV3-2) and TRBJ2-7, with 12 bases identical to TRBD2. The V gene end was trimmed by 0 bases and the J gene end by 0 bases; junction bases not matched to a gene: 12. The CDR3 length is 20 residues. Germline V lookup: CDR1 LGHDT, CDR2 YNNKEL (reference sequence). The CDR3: CASSQESGLAGLRSSYEQYF. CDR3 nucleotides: TGTGCCAGCAGCCAAGAATCGGGACTAGCGGGCTTACGGAGCTCCTACGAGCAGTACTTC.

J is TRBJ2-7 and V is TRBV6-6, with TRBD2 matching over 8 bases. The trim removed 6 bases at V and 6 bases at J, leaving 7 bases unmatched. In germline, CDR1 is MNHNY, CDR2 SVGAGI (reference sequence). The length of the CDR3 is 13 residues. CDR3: CASRERESREQYF. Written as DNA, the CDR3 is TGTGCCAGCAGGGAGCGGGAGTCCCGCGAGCAGTACTTC.

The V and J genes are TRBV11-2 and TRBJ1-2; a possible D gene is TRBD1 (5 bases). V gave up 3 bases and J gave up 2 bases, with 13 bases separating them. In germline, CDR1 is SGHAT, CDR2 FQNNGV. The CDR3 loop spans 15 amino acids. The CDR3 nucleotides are TGTGCCAGCAGCTTTGAAGGGGCGATAAACTATGGCTACACCTTC. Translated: CASSFEGAINYGYTF.

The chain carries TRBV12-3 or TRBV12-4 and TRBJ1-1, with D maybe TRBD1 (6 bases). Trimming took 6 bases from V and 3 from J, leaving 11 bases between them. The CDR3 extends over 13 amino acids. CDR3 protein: CASSQGRYTEAFF. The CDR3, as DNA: TGTGCCAGCAGCCAGGGGAGATACACTGAAGCTTTCTTT.

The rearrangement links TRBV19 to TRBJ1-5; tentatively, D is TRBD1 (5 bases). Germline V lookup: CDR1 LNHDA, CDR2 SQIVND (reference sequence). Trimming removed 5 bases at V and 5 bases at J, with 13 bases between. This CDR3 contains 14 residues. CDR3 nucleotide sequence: TGTGCCAGTAGTCACCGACAGCATGATCAGCCCCAGCATTTT. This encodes CASSHRQHDQPQHF.

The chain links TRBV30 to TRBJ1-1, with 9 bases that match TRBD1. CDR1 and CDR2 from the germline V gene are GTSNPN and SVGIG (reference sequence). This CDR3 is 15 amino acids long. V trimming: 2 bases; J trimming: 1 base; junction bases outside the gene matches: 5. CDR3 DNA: TGTGCCTGGAGTACCCTACAGGGGGCGAACACTGAAGCTTTCTTT. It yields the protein CAWSTLQGANTEAFF.

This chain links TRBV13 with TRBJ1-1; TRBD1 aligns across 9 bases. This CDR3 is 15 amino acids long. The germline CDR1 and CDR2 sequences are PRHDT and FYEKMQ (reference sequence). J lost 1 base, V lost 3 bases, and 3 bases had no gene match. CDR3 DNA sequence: TGTGCCAGCAGCTTTGGGGACAGGGCGAACACTGAAGCTTTCTTT. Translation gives CASSFGDRANTEAFF.

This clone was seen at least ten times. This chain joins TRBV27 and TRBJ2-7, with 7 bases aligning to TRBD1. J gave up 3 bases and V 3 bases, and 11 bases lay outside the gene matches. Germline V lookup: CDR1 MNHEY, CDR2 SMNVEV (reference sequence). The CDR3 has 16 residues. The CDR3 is CASSFQGTVPNYEQYF. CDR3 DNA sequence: TGTGCCAGCAGTTTTCAGGGGACAGTTCCCAACTACGAGCAGTACTTC.

CDR3 DNA: TGTGCCAGTAGTCTCAGGGACTATGAAGATGAGCAGTTCTTC. Amino acids: CASSLRDYEDEQFF. This chain links TRBV19 with TRBJ2-1; 7 positions agree with TRBD2. The V gene's germline CDR1 is LNHDA and CDR2 SQIVND (reference sequence). V was pared by 5 bases and J by 8 bases, with 9 bases of the junction left unmatched. The CDR3 loop spans 14 amino acids. The variable domain in full, with the rest retrieved from reference TRBV19 and TRBJ2-1, is DGGITQSPKYLFRKEGQNVTLSCEQNLNHDAMYWYRQDPGQGLRLIYYSQIVNDFQKGDIAEGYSVSREKKESFPLTVTSAQKNPTAFYLCASSLRDYEDEQFFGPGTRLTVL.

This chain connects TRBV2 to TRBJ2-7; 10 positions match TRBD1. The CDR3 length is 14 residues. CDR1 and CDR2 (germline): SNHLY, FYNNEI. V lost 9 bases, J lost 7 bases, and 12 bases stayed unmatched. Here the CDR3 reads CAREGTVGQGEQYF. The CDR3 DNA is TGTGCCAGGGAGGGGACAGTGGGACAGGGGGAGCAGTACTTC.

The CDR3: CASSGMTGTEAFF. DNA for the CDR3: TGTGCCAGCAGCGGGATGACAGGGACTGAAGCTTTCTTT. The rearrangement joins TRBV9 to TRBJ1-1, with 7 bases matching TRBD1. This CDR3 is built from 13 residues. Trimming cost V 3 bases and J 5 bases; bases outside gene matches: 4. The germline CDR1 and CDR2 sequences are SGDLS and YYNGEE.

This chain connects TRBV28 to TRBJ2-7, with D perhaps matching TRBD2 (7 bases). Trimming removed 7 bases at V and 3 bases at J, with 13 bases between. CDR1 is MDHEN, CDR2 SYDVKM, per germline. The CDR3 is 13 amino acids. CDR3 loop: CASTWGGRYEQYF. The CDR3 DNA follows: TGTGCCAGCACGTGGGGGGGCCGCTACGAGCAGTACTTC. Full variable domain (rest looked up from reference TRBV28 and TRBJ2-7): DVKVTQSSRYLVKRTGEKVFLECVQDMDHENMFWYRQDPGLGLRLIYFSYDVKMKEKGDIPEGYSVSREKKERFSLILESASTNQTSMYLCASTWGGRYEQYFGPGTRLTVT.

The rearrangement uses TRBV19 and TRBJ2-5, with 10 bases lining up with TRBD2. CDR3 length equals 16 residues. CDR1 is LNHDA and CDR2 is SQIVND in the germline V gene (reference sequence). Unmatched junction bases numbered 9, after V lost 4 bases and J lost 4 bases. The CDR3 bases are TGTGCCAGTAGTACGGCGTCTAGCGGGAGAGGAGAGACCCAGTACTTC. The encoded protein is CASSTASSGRGETQYF.

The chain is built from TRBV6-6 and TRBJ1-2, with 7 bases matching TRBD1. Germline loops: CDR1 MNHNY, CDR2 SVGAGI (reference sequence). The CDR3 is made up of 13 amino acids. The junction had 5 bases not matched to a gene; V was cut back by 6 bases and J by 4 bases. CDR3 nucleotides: TGTGCCAGCAGCCGGGACAGAGGCTATGGCTACACCTTC. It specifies CASSRDRGYGYTF.

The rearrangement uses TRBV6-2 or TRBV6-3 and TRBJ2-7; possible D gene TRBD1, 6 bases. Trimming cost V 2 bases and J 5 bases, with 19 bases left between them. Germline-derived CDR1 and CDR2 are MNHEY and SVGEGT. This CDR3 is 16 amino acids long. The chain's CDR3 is CASSYLIKQGIHEQYF. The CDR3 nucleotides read TGTGCCAGCAGTTACCTAATAAAACAGGGTATCCACGAGCAGTACTTC.

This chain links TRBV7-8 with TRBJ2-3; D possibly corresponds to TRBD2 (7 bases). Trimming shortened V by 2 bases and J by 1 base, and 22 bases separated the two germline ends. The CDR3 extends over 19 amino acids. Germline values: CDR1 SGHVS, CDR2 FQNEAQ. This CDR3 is CASSLRGTTNIPGTDTQYF. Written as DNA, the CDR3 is TGTGCCAGCAGCTTAAGGGGGACTACCAACATCCCTGGCACAGATACGCAGTATTTT.

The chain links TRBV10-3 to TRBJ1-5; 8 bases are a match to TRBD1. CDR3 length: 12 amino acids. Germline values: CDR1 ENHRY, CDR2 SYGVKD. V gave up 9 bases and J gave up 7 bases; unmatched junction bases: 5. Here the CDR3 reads CAISTGEQPQHF. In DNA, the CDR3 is TGTGCCATTTCGACAGGGGAACAGCCCCAGCATTTT.

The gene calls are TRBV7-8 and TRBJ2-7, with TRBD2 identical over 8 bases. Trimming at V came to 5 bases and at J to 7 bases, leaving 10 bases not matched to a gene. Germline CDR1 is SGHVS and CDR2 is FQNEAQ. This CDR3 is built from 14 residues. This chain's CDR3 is CASSTIAGRREQYF. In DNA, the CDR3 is TGTGCCAGCAGCACCATAGCGGGGCGGAGGGAGCAGTACTTC.